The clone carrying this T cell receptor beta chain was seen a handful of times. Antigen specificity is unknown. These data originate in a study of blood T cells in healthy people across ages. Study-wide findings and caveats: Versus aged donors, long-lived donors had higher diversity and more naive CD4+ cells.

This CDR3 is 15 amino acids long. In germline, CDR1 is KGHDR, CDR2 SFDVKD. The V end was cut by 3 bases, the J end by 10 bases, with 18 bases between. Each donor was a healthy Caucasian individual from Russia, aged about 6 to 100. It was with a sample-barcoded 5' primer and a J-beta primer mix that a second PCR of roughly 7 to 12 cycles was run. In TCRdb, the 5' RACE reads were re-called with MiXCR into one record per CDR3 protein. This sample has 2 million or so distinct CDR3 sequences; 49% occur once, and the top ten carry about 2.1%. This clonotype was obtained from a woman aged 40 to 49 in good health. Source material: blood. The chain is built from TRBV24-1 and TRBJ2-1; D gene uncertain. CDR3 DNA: TGTGCCACCAGTGATAATTCGCTGGGTCAAGGAGAGCAGTTCTTC. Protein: CATSDNSLGQGEQFF.